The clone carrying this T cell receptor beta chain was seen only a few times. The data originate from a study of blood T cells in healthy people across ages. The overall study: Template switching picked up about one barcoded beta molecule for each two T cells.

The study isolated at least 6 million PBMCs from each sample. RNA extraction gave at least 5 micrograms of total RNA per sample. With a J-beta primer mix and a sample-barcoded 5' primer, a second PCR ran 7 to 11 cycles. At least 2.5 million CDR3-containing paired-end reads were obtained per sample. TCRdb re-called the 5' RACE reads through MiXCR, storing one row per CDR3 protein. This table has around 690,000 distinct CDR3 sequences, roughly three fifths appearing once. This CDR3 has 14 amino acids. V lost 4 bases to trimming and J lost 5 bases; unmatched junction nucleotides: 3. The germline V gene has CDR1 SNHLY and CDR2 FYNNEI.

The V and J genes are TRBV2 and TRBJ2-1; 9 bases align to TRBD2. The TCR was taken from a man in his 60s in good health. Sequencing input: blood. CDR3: CASSGSSGDNEQFF. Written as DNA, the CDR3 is TGTGCCAGCAGTGGCTCTAGCGGGGACAATGAGCAGTTCTTC.